This T cell receptor (beta chain) was captured by sequencing in a study of blood T cell repertoires in COVID-19. This clone has a handful of counts. Germline V CDR1 and CDR2: KGHDR, SFDVKD. V lost 5 bases and J lost 4; bases outside the gene matches: 0. The CDR3 sequence is 12 residues long. Clones were read by immunoSEQ multiplex PCR, and TCRdb kept only the in-frame ones, dropping some. The repertoire holds some 130,000 clones, with roughly 84% as singletons. This receptor was identified in a woman older than 75 with acute or convalescent COVID-19. Sequencing was carried out using peripheral blood. The genes are TRBV24-1 and TRBJ1-2; 7 nucleotides agree with TRBD1. As DNA, the CDR3 is TGTGCCACCAGTGCAGGGGGCTATGGCTACACCTTC. The encoded protein is CATSAGGYGYTF.